The T cell receptor (beta chain) under discussion was sequenced for a study of cytomegalovirus exposure and HLA in healthy donors. Overall study context: Within an early data release were around 87 million unique TCRs drawn from HLA-typed donors.

V was shortened by 10 bases and J by 4 bases, with 14 bases between the two germline ends. The germline V gene has CDR1 LNHDA and CDR2 SQIVND (reference sequence). The CDR3 extends over 13 amino acids. The study, taken as a whole, reports: A later analysis by the authors found several of the most significant clusters apparently linked to common viral pathogens.

About this clone itself: Its target is not known.

60 Vbeta and 13 Jbeta primers were used in PCR. The repertoire was sequenced with immunoSEQ multiplex PCR; TCRdb's copy has only in-frame clones and lacks some. The repertoire shows roughly 80,000 clones; the top ten hold about 0.6%. The sample consisted of PBMCs. The V gene is TRBV19, the J gene TRBJ2-1; D might be TRBD1 (5 bases). This TCR derives from a man aged 50 or older in good health and CMV-seronegative. CDR3 nucleotides: TGTGCCACAGGAAGACAGAATTACAATGAGCAGTTCTTC. Residues: CATGRQNYNEQFF.